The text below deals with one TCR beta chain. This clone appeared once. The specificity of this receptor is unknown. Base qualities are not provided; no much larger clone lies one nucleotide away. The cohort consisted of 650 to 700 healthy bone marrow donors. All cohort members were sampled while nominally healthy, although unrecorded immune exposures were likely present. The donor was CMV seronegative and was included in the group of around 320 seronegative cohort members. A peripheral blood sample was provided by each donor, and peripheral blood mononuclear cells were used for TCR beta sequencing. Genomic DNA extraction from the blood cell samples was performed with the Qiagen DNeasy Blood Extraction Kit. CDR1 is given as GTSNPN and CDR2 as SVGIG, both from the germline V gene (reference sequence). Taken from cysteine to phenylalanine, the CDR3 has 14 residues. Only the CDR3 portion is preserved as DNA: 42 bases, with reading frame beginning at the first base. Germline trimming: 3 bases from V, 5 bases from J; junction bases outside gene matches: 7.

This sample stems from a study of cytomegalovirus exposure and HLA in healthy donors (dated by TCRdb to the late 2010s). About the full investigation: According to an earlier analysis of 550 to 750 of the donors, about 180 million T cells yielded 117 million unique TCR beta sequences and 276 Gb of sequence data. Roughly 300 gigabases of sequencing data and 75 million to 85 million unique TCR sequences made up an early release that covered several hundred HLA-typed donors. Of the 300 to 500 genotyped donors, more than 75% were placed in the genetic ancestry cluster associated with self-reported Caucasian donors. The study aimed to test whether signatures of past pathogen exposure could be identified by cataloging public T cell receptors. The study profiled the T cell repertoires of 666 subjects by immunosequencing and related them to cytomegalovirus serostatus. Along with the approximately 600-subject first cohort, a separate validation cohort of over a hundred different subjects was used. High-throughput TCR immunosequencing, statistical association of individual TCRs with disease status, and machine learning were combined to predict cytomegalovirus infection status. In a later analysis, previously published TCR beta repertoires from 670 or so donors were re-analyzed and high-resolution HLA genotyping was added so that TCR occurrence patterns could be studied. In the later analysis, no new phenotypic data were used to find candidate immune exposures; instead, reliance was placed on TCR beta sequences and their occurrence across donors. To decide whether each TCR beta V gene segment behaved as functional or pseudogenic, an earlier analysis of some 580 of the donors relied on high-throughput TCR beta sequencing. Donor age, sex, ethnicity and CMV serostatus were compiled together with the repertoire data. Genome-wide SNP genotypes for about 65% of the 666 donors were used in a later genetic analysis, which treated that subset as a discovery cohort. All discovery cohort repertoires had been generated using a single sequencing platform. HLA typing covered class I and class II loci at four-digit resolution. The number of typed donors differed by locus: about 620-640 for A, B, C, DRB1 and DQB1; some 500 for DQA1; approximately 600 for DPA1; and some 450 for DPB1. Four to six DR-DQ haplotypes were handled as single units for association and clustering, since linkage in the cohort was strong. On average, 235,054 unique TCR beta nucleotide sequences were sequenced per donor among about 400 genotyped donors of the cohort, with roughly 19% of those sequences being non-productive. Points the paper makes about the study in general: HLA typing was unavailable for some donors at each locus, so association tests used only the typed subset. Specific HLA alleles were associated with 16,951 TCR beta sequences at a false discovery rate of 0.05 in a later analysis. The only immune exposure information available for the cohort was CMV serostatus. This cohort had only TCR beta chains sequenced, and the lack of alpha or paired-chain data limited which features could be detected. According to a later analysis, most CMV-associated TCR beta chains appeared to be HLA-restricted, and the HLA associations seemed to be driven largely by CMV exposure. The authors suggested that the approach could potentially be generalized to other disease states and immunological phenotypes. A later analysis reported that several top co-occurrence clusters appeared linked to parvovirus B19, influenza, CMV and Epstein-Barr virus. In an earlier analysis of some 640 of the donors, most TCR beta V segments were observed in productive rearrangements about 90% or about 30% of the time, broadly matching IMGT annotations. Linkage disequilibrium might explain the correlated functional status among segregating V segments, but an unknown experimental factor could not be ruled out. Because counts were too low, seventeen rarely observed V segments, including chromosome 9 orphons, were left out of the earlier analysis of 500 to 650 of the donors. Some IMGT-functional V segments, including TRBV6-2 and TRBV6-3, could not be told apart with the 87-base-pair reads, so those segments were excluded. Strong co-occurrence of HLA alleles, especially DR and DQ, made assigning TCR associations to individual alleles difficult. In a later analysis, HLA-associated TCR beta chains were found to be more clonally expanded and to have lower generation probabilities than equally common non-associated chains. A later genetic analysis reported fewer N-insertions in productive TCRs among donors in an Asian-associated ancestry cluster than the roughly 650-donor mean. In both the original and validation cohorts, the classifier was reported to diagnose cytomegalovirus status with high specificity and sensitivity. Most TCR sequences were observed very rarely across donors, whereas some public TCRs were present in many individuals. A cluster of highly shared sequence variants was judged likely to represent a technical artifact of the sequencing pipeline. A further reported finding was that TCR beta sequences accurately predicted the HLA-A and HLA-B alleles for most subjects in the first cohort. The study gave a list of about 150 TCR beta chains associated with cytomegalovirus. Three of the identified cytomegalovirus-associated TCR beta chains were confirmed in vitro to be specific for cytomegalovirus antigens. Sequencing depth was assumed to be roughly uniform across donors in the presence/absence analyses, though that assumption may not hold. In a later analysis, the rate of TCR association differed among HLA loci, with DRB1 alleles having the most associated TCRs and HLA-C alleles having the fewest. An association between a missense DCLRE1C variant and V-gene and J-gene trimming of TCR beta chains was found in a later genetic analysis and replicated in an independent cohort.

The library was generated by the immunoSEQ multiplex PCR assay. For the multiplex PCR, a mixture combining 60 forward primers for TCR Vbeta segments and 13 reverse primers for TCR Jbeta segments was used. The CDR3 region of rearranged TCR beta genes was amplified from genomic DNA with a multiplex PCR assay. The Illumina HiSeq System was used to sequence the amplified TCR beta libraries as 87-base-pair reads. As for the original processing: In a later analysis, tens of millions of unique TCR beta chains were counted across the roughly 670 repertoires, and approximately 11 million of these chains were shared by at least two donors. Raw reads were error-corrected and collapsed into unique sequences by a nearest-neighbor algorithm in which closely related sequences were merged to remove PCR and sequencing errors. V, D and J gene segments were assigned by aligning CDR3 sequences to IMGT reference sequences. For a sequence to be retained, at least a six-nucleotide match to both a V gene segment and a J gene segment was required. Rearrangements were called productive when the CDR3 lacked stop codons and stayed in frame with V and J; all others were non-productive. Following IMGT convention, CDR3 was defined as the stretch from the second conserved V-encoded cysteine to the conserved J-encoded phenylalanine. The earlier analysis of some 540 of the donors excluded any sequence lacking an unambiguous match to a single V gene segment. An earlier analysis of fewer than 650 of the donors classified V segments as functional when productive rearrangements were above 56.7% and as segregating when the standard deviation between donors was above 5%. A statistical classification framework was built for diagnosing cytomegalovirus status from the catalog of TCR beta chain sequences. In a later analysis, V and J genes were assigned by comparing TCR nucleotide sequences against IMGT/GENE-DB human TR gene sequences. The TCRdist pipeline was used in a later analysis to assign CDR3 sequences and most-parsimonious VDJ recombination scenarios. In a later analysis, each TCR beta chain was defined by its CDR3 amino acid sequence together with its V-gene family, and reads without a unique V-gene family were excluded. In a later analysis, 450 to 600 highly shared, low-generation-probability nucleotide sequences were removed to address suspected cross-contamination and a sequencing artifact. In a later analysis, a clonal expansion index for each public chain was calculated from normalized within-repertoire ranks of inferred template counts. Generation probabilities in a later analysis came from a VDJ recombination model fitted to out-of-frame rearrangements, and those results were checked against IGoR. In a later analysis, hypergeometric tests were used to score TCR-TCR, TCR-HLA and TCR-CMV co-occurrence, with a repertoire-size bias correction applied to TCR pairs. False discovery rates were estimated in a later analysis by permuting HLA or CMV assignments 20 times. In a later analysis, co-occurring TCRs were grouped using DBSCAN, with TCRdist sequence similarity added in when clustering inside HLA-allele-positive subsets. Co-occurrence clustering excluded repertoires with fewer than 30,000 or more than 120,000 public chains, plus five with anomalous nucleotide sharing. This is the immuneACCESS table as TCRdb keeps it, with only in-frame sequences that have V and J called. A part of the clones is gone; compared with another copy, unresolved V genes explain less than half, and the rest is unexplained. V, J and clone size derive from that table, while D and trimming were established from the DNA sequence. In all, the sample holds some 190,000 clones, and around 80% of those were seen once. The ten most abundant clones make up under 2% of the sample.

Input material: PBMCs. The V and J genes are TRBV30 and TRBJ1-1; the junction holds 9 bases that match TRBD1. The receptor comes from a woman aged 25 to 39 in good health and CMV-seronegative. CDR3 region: CAWRGGQGGTEAFF. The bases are TGTGCCTGGAGGGGGGGACAGGGAGGAACTGAAGCTTTCTTT.